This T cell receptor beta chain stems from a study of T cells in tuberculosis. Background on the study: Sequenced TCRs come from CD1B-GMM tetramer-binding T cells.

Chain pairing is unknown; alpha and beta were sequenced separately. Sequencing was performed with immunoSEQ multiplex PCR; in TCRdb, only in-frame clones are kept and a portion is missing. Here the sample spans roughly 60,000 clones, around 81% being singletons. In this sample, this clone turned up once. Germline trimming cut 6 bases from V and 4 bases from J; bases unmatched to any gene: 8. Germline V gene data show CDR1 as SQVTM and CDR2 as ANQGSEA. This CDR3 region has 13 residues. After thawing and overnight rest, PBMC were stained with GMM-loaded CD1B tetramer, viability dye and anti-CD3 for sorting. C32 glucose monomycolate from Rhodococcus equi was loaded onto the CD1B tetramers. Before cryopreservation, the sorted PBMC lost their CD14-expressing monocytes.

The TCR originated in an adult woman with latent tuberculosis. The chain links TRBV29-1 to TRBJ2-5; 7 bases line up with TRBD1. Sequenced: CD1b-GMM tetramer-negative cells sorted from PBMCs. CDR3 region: CSVATAGGETQYF. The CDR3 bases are TGCAGCGTCGCTACGGCAGGGGGAGAGACCCAGTACTTC.